The sequence of this T cell receptor (beta chain) was determined in a study of T cell responses to AZD1222 COVID-19 vaccine. Study results and caveats: Two doses of AZD1222 preceded a rise in Spike-specific TCR breadth and depth. Clonal diversity may have been underestimated, and the donors were mostly white British, with more females than males.

A remark on this clone: Its matching antigen is unknown.

With 6 bases removed from V and 5 bases from J, the gap between germline ends came to 10 bases. This CDR3 contains 11 residues. CDR1 is DFQATT and CDR2 is SNEGSKA in the germline V gene (reference sequence). Only in-frame clones appear in the TCRdb table, and some are missing; sequencing was by immunoSEQ multiplex PCR. The repertoire holds about 100,000 clones, 70% to 90% seen once, with over 15% in the top ten. This specimen was peripheral blood, taken on day 0 of AZD1222 vaccination. This clonotype was obtained from an adult in good health. V is TRBV20-1 and J is TRBJ1-2, with D perhaps matching TRBD1 (5 bases). DNA of the CDR3: TGCAGTGCCTCGAGACAGTATGGCTACACCTTC. It yields the protein CSASRQYGYTF.